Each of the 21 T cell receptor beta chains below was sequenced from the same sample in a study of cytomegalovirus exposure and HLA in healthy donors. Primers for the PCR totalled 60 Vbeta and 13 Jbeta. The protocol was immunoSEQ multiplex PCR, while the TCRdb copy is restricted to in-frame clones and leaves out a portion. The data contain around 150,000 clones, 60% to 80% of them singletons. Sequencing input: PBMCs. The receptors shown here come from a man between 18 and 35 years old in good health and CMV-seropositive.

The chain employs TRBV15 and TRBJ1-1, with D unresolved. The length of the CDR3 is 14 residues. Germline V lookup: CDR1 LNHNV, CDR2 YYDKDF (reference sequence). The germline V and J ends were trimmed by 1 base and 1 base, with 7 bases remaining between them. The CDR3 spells CATSRVQWNTEAFF. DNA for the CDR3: TGTGCCACCAGCAGAGTGCAGTGGAACACTGAAGCTTTCTTT.

The CDR3 DNA sequence: TGTGCCAGCAGCCAGGACAGCTTCGCCTCCTACGAGCAGTACTTC. It encodes CASSQDSFASYEQYF. J is TRBJ2-7 and V is TRBV7-2, with D possibly matching TRBD1 (6 bases). Germline-derived CDR1 and CDR2 are SGHTA and FQGNSA. Trimming left V 5 bases short and J 0 bases short, with 14 bases between. The CDR3 length is 15 residues.

CDR3 sequence (DNA): TGTGCCAGCAGCTTGAGCTCCTACGAGCAGTACTTC. Protein: CASSLSSYEQYF. The chain couples TRBV11-1 to TRBJ2-7; D gene ambiguous. The V and J ends lost 3 bases and 0 bases respectively, with 3 bases between them. This CDR3 region has 12 residues. Germline CDR1 and CDR2: SGHAT and FQDESV (reference sequence).

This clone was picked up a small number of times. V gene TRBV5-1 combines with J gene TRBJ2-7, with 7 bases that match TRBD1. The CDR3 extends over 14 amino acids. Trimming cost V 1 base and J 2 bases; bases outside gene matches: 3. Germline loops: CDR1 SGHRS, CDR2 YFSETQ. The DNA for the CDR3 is TGCGCCAGCAGCTTGAGGACAGGAACCTACGAGCAGTACTTC. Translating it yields CASSLRTGTYEQYF.

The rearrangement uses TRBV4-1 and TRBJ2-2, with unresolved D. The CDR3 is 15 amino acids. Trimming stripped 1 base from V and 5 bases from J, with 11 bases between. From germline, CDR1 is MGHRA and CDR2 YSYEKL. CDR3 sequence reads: CASSQGYGATGELFF. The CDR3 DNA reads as TGCGCCAGCAGCCAAGGATATGGAGCTACCGGGGAGCTGTTTTTT.

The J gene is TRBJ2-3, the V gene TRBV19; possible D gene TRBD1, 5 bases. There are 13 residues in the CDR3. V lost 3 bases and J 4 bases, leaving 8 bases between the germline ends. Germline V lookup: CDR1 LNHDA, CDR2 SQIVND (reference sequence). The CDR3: CASSIQGADTQYF. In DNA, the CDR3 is TGTGCCAGTAGTATTCAGGGCGCAGATACGCAGTATTTT.

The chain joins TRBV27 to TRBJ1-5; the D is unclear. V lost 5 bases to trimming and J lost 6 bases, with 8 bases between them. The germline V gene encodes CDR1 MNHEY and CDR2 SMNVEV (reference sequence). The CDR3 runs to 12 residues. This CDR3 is CASSTLGQPQHF. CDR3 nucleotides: TGTGCCAGCAGTACCCTCGGTCAGCCCCAGCATTTT.

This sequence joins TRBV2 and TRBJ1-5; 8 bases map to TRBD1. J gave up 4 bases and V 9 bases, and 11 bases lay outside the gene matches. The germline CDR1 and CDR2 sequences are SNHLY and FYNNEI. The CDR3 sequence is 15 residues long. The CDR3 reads CARTGDPATNQPQHF. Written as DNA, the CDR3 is TGTGCCAGGACAGGGGATCCGGCTACTAATCAGCCCCAGCATTTT.

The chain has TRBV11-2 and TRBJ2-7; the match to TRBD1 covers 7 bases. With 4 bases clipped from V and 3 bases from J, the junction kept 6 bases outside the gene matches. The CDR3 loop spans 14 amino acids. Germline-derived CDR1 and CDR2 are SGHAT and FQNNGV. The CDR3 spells CASSSDRVGYEQYF. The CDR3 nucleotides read TGTGCCAGCAGCTCAGACAGGGTCGGCTACGAGCAGTACTTC.

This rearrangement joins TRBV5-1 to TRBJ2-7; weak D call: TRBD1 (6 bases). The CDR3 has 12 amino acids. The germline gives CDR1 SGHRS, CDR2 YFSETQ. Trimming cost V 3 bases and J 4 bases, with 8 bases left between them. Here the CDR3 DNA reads TGCGCCAGCAGCTGGGACACATACGAGCAGTACTTC. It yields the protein CASSWDTYEQYF.

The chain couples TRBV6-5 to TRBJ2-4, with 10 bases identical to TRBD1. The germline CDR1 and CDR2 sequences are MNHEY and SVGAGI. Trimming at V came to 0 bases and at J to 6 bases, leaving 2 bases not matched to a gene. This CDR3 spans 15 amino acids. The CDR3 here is CASSYSRTGGNIQYF. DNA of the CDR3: TGTGCCAGCAGTTACTCGCGGACAGGGGGAAACATTCAGTACTTC.

The CDR3 is CASSRDRTTGELFF. CDR3 bases: TGTGCCAGCAGCCGTGACAGAACCACCGGGGAGCTGTTTTTT. The rearrangement uses TRBV11-2 and TRBJ2-2; D perhaps matches TRBD1 (5 bases). Trimming removed 5 bases at V and 4 bases at J, with 11 bases between. CDR1 is SGHAT, CDR2 FQNNGV, per germline. This CDR3 is built from 14 residues.

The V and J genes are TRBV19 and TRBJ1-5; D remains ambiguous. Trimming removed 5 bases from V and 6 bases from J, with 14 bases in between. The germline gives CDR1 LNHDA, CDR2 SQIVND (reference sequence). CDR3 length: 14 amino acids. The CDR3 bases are TGTGCCAGTAGTCCTGGCAGAGGTAGTCAGCCCCAGCATTTT. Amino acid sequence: CASSPGRGSQPQHF.

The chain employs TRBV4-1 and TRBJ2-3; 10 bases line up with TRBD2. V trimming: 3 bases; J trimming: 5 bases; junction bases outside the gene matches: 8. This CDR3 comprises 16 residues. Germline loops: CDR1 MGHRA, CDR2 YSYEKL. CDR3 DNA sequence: TGCGCCAGCAGCCACCCCAGGGCTAGCGGGGGAGATACGCAGTATTTT. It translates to CASSHPRASGGDTQYF.

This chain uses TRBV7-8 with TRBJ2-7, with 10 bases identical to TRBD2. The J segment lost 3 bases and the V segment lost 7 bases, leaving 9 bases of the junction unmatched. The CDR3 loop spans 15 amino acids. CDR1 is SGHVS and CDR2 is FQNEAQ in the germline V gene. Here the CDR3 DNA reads TGTGCCAGCACCCCTATGACTAGCGGGCGCTACGAGCAGTACTTC. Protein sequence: CASTPMTSGRYEQYF.

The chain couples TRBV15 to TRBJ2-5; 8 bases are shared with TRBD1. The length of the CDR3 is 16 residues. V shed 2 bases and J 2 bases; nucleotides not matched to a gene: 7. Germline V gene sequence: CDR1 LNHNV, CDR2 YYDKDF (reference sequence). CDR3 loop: CATSRQDRARQETQYF. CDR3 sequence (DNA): TGTGCCACCAGCAGACAGGACAGGGCCAGACAAGAGACCCAGTACTTC.

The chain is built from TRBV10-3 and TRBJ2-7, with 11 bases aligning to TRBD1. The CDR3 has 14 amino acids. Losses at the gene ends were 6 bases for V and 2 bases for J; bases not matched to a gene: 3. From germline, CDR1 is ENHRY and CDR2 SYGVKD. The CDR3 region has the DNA TGTGCCATCAGCAGGGGACAGGGGGCCTACGAGCAGTACTTC. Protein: CAISRGQGAYEQYF.

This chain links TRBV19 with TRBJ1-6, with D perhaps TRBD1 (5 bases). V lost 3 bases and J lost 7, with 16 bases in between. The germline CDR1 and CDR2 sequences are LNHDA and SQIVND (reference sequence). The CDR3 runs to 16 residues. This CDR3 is CASSIGLPGQNSPLHF. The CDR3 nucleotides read TGTGCCAGTAGTATCGGCCTCCCCGGACAAAATTCACCCCTCCACTTT.

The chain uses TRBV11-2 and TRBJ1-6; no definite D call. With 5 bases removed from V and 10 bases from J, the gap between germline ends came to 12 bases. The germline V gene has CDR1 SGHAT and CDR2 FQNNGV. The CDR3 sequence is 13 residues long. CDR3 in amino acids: CASSLQSPSPLHF. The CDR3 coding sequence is TGTGCCAGCAGCCTCCAGTCCCCGTCACCCCTCCACTTT.

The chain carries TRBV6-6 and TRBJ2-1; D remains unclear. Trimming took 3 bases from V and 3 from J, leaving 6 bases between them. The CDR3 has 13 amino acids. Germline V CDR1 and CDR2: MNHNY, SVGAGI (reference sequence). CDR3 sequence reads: CASSYQDYNEQFF. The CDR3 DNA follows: TGTGCCAGCAGTTATCAGGACTACAATGAGCAGTTCTTC.

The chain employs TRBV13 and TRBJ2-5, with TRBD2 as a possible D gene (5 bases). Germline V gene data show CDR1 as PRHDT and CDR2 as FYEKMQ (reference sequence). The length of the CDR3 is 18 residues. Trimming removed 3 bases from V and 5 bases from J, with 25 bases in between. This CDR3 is CASSFGVALPQREETQYF. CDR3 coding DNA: TGTGCCAGCAGCTTCGGGGTAGCTCTCCCCCAAAGAGAGGAGACCCAGTACTTC.